These 19 T cell receptor beta chains were all obtained from the same sample, sequenced in a study of response to subunit inactivated influenza vaccine. MiXCR, applied by TCRdb to the RT-PCR reads, yields one record per CDR3 protein. The repertoire consists of more than 550,000 distinct CDR3 sequences, with roughly 12% occurring once and the leading ten covering approximately 11%. The sample was also linked to a second study, of T cells expressing NK-cell markers. That paper adds: cDNA encoding TCR beta was synthesized via 5'RACE template switching incorporating UMIs.

Sequences were derived from PBMCs from blood, sampled on the day of vaccination. The receptors derive from a man aged 45-60 years who received an inactivated influenza vaccine.

This clonotype was observed a handful of times. The rearrangement joins TRBV15 to TRBJ2-1; no definite D call. The germline V gene has CDR1 LNHNV and CDR2 YYDKDF (reference sequence). CDR3 length: 14 residues. Trimming pared 1 base from V and 8 bases from J, leaving 12 bases between. CDR3 nucleotides: TGTGCCACCAGCAGAGGGGCAGTAGGCGATGAGCAGTTCTTC. Protein sequence: CATSRGAVGDEQFF.

There are a few counts of this clonotype. In nucleotides, the CDR3 is TGTGCCAGCAGTTACCCGGGACGGAGCACAGATACGCAGTATTTT. It translates to CASSYPGRSTDTQYF. The chain joins TRBV6-5 to TRBJ2-3; D may match TRBD1 or TRBD2 (5 bases each). Germline CDR1 is MNHEY and CDR2 is SVGAGI. With 2 bases removed from V and 0 bases from J, the gap between germline ends came to 9 bases. The CDR3 spans 15 residues.

This clonotype was seen a few times. The V and J genes are TRBV28 and TRBJ2-5, with a weak D call TRBD2 (5 bases). Germline-derived CDR1 and CDR2 are MDHEN and SYDVKM. The CDR3 is 13 amino acids. V gave up 5 bases and J gave up 5 bases, with 12 bases separating them. CDR3 nucleotide sequence: TGTGCCAGCAGTCGTGCGGGCCACGAGACCCAGTACTTC. Amino acid sequence: CASSRAGHETQYF.

This clonotype was seen ten or more times. V is TRBV28 and J is TRBJ1-4; D gene uncertain. Germline loops: CDR1 MDHEN, CDR2 SYDVKM. The CDR3 extends over 14 amino acids. Trimming took 5 bases from V and 8 from J, leaving 15 bases between them. In DNA form, the CDR3 reads TGTGCCAGCAGTCCCCTGGGAGAGGAAGAAAAACTGTTTTTT. It yields the protein CASSPLGEEEKLFF.

This clonotype was counted between two and nine times. The genes are TRBV7-2 and TRBJ2-1; D not certain. The CDR3 has 18 residues. Germline assignment: CDR1 SGHTA and CDR2 FQGNSA. V lost 0 bases and J lost 4, with 19 bases in between. The CDR3 here is CASSLAFGPMRWYNEQFF. The CDR3 DNA reads TGTGCCAGCAGCTTAGCGTTCGGGCCCATGCGGTGGTACAATGAGCAGTTCTTC.

The chain combines TRBV7-2 with TRBJ1-5, with D possibly matching TRBD1 (5 bases). The V and J ends lost 2 bases and 6 bases respectively, with 14 bases between them. The CDR3 spans 15 residues. Germline V gene lookup returns CDR1 SGHTA and CDR2 FQGNSA. The CDR3 reads CASSLSWQGGQPQHF. The CDR3 bases are TGTGCCAGCAGCTTAAGTTGGCAGGGCGGTCAGCCCCAGCATTTT.

The chain carries TRBV7-2 and TRBJ2-7; 8 bases are shared with TRBD1. Germline V gene sequence: CDR1 SGHTA, CDR2 FQGNSA. The trim removed 5 bases at V and 5 bases at J, leaving 17 bases unmatched. The length of the CDR3 is 17 residues. The CDR3 region is CASSLAGDRTYLDEQYF. CDR3 DNA sequence: TGTGCCAGCAGCCTGGCTGGGGACAGGACTTACCTTGACGAGCAGTACTTC.

Many counts were recorded for this clonotype. The gene calls are TRBV12-3 or TRBV12-4 and TRBJ1-1, with TRBD1 matching over 8 bases. This CDR3 is 14 amino acids long. V trimming: 6 bases; J trimming: 3 bases; junction bases outside the gene matches: 6. Written as DNA, the CDR3 is TGTGCCAGCAGCCCTCGACAGGGGTACACTGAAGCTTTCTTT. This encodes CASSPRQGYTEAFF.

The genes are TRBV13 and TRBJ2-3; 8 bases agree with TRBD1. Trimming removed 5 bases from V and 1 base from J; junction bases left unmatched: 8. CDR3 length: 16 amino acids. Germline V lookup: CDR1 PRHDT, CDR2 FYEKMQ (reference sequence). The CDR3 is CASSKATGVRTDTQYF. CDR3 DNA: TGTGCCAGCAGCAAGGCGACAGGGGTGCGCACAGATACGCAGTATTTT. The full variable domain, with the rest looked up from reference TRBV13 and TRBJ2-3, is AAGVIQSPRHLIKEKRETATLKCYPIPRHDTVYWYQQGPGQDPQFLISFYEKMQSDKGSIPDRFSAQQFSDYHSELNMSSLELGDSALYFCASSKATGVRTDTQYFGPGTRLTVL.

V gene TRBV6-1 combines with J gene TRBJ2-5; 7 bases fit TRBD2. The CDR3 is 16 amino acids. With V trimmed by 5 bases and J by 5 bases, 14 bases remained unmatched. CDR1 and CDR2 from the germline V gene are MNHNS and SASEGT. CDR3 in amino acids: CASSRSAPTSAETQYF. CDR3 in DNA: TGTGCCAGCAGTCGCAGCGCCCCTACTAGCGCGGAGACCCAGTACTTC.

Details on this clonotype: Germline is not matched at one junction end, which may reflect a read error. Here the CDR3 reads CASSVVDRDEQYF. Here the CDR3 DNA reads TGTGCTAGCAGCGTAGTAGACAGGGACGAGCAGTACTTC. The chain joins TRBV7-7 to TRBJ2-7, with 7 bases that match TRBD1. Germline assignment: CDR1 SSHAT and CDR2 FNYEAQ (reference sequence). This CDR3 has 13 residues.

This sequence joins TRBV7-8 and TRBJ1-6; the D gene is possibly TRBD1 (6 bases). Germline V gives CDR1 SGHVS, CDR2 FQNEAQ. Trimming removed 8 bases at V and 10 bases at J, with 18 bases between. The CDR3 length is 14 residues. CDR3 protein: CASRQAFQRSPLHF. DNA for the CDR3: TGTGCCAGCCGACAGGCCTTTCAGCGCTCACCCCTCCACTTT.

The chain recombines TRBV7-8 with TRBJ2-7; D is perhaps TRBD2 (5 bases). The CDR3 spans 14 residues. V was shortened by 4 bases and J by 1 base, with 11 bases between the two germline ends. The germline V gene has CDR1 SGHVS and CDR2 FQNEAQ. CDR3: CASSSLRGSYEQYF. The CDR3 nucleotides read TGTGCCAGCAGCTCCCTTCGGGGTTCCTACGAGCAGTACTTC. The full variable domain, completed using reference TRBV7-8 and TRBJ2-7, is GAGVSQSPRYKVAKRGQDVALRCDPISGHVSLFWYQQALGQGPEFLTYFQNEAQLDKSGLPSDRFFAERPEGSVSTLKIQRTQQEDSAVYLCASSSLRGSYEQYFGPGTRLTVT.

This clonotype appeared a few times. The J gene is TRBJ2-3, the V gene TRBV20-1; no clear D. Germline V gives CDR1 DFQATT, CDR2 SNEGSKA (reference sequence). The CDR3 runs to 11 residues. V lost 0 bases, J lost 7 bases, and 5 bases lay in between. The CDR3 protein is CSARDYYTQYF. The CDR3 DNA follows: TGCAGTGCTAGAGACTATTATACGCAGTATTTT.

This clonotype was seen a few times. This chain joins TRBV5-1 and TRBJ2-1; 11 bases match TRBD2. Germline loops: CDR1 SGHRS, CDR2 YFSETQ. V trimming: 0 bases; J trimming: 7 bases; junction bases outside the gene matches: 6. This CDR3 has 16 amino acids. CDR3 bases: TGCGCCAGCAGCTTGGCGGGGACTAGCGGCCAGAATGAGCAGTTCTTC. Protein: CASSLAGTSGQNEQFF. The full variable domain, its missing parts supplied by reference TRBV5-1 and TRBJ2-1, is KAGVTQTPRYLIKTRGQQVTLSCSPISGHRSVSWYQQTPGQGLQFLFEYFSETQRNKGNFPGRFSGRQFSNSRSEMNVSTLELGDSALYLCASSLAGTSGQNEQFFGPGTRLTVL.

CDR3 sequence: CASSFGSYAYEQYF. The CDR3 nucleotides are TGTGCCAGCAGCTTCGGGAGCTACGCCTACGAGCAGTACTTC. The chain couples TRBV7-9 to TRBJ2-7, with D perhaps matching TRBD2 (6 bases). Looked up from germline, CDR1 is SEHNR and CDR2 is FQNEAQ (reference sequence). The CDR3 loop spans 14 amino acids. V shed 3 bases and J shed 2 bases, with 11 bases lying between them.

This clonotype showed up many times. The chain joins TRBV5-1 to TRBJ2-3; D unresolved. CDR3 size: 12 residues. With 4 bases removed from V and 2 bases from J, the gap between germline ends came to 5 bases. In germline, CDR1 is SGHRS, CDR2 YFSETQ. This chain's CDR3 is CASSLPTDTQYF. CDR3 nucleotide sequence: TGCGCCAGCAGCCTACCCACAGATACGCAGTATTTT.

This clonotype was counted many times. The chain employs TRBV29-1 and TRBJ2-1; the match to TRBD2 covers 9 bases. Germline lookup yields CDR1 SQVTM and CDR2 ANQGSEA. Unmatched junction bases numbered 2, after V lost 5 bases and J lost 0 bases. This CDR3 has 14 amino acids. Here the CDR3 reads CSVLSGSSYNEQFF. CDR3 sequence (DNA): TGCAGCGTTCTTAGCGGGAGCTCCTACAATGAGCAGTTCTTC.

V gene TRBV24-1 combines with J gene TRBJ2-5; D may match TRBD1 or TRBD2 (6 bases each). CDR1 is KGHDR, CDR2 SFDVKD, per germline. This CDR3 is built from 14 residues. Trimming pared 7 bases from V and 2 bases from J, leaving 13 bases between. This CDR3 is CATSETGRQETQYF. The CDR3 DNA reads as TGTGCCACCAGCGAAACAGGGAGGCAAGAGACCCAGTACTTC.